This TCR beta chain was recovered during a study of blood T cells in healthy people across ages. Only a few counts were recorded for this clonotype. The antigen is undetermined. Study outcomes and limitations: Shifts in expanded clonotypes may have been confounded by donor CMV status, which was unknown.

Using a J-beta primer mix together with a sample-barcoded 5' primer, a second PCR was run for about 7 to 12 cycles. No fewer than 3 million CDR3-containing paired-end reads came from each sample. One entry per CDR3 protein results from TCRdb running MiXCR on the 5' RACE reads. The sample has 600,000 to 850,000 distinct CDR3 sequences, approximately 39% seen once. Per germline, CDR1 MNHEY and CDR2 SVGEGT. Trimming pared 2 bases from V and 3 bases from J, leaving 8 bases between. The CDR3 is 13 residues long. V is TRBV6-2 or TRBV6-3 and J is TRBJ2-7; D is undetermined. The TCR sequence derives from a woman aged 60 to 75 in good health. The sample consisted of blood. CDR3 DNA: TGTGCCAGCAGTTACCGGGCAGGCTACGAGCAGTACTTC. It translates to CASSYRAGYEQYF.